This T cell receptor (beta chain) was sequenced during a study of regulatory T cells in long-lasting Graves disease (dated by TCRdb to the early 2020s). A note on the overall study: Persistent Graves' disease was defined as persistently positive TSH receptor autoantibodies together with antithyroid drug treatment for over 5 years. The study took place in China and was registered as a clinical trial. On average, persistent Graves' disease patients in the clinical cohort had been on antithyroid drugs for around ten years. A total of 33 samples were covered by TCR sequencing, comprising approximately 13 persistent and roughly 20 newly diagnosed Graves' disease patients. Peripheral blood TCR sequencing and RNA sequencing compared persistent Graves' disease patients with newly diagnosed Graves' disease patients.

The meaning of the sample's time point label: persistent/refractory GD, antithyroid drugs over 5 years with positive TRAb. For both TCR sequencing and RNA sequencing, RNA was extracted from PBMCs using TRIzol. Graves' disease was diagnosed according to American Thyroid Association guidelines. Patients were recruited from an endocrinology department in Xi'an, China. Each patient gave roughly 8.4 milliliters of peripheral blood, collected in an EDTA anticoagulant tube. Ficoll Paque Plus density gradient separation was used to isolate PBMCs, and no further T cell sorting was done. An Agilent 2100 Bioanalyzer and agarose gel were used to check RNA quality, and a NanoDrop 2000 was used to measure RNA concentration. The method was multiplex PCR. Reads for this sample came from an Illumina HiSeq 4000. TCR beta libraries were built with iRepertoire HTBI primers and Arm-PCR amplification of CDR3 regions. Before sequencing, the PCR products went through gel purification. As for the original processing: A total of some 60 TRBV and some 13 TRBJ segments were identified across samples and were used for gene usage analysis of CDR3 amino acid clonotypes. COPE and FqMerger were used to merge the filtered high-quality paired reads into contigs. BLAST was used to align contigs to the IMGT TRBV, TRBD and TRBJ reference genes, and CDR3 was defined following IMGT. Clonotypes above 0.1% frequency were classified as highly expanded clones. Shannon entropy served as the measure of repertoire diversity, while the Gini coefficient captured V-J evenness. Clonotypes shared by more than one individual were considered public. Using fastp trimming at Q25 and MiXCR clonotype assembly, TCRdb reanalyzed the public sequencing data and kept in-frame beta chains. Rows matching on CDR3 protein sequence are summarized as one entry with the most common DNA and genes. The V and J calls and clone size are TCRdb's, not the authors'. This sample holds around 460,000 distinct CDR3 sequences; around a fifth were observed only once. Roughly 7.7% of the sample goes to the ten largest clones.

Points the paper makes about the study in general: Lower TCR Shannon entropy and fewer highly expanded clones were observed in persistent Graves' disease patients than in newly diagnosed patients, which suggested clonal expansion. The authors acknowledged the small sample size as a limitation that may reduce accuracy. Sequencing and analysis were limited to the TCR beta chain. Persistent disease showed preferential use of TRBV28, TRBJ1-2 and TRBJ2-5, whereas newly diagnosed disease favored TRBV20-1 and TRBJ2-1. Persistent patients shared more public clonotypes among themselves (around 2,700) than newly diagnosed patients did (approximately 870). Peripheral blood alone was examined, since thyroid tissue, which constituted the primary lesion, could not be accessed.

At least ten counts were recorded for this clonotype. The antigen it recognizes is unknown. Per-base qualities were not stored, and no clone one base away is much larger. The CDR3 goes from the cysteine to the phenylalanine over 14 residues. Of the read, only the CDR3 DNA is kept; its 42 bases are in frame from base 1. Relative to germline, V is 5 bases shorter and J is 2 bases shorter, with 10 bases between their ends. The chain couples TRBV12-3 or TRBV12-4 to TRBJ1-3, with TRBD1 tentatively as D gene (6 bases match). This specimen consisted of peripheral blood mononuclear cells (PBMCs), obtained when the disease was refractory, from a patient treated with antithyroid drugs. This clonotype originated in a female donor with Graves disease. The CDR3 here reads CASSQDRAGNTIYF. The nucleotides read TGTGCCAGCAGTCAGGACAGAGCTGGAAACACCATATATTTT.